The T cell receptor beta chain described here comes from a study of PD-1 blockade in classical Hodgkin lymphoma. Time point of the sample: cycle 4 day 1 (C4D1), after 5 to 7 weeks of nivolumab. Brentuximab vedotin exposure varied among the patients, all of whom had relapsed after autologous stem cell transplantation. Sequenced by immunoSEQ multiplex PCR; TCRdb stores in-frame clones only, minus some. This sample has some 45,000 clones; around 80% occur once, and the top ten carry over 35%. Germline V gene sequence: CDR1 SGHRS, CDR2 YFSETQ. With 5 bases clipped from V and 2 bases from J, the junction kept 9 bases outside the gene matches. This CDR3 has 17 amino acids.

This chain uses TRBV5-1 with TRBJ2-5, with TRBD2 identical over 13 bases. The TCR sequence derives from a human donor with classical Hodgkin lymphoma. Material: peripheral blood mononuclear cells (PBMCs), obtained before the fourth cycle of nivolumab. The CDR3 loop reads CASSGLAGALIQETQYF. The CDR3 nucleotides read TGCGCCAGCAGTGGACTAGCGGGGGCCTTAATTCAAGAGACCCAGTACTTC.